This T cell receptor beta chain was observed in a study of OX40 agonist ivuxolimab in advanced cancers. About the investigation overall: Ivuxolimab was a fully human IgG2 agonistic monoclonal antibody targeting the costimulatory receptor OX40 (CD134). Intravenous ivuxolimab was administered to patients every 2 weeks at six dose levels: 0.01, 0.1, 0.3, 1.5, 3 and 10 mg/kg. Among the approximately 54 dose-escalation patients, around 19 had hepatocellular carcinoma, 15 or so melanoma, 9 renal cell carcinoma and 9 head and neck cancer. A male proportion of about 79% and a mean age of around 60 years, ranging from about 23 to 79, were recorded for the dose-escalation cohort. Prior anti-PD-1, anti-PD-L1 or anti-CTLA-4 therapy was permitted, and 40% of dose-escalation patients had received checkpoint inhibitors. Three dose-escalation patients achieved partial responses, one with hepatocellular carcinoma and two with cutaneous melanoma. The point of sequencing TCRbeta in the periphery was to test whether ivuxolimab changed TCR sequence diversity and drove clonal T-cell expansion. The paper describes the monotherapy dose-escalation part (N of about 52 patients) of the phase I trial of ivuxolimab. Summary of the overall study and its limitations: After ivuxolimab, expanded clones were on average more numerous among CD8+ T cells than among CD4+ T cells. In partial responders in the 0.1-3.0 mg/kg groups, normalized peripheral clonal expansion was found to be among the lowest, especially among CD8+ T cells. Clonal expansion of both CD4+ and CD8+ blood T cells was observed from baseline to week 6 at doses 0.1 to 3.0 mg/kg. Low levels of normalized T-cell clonal expansion were also seen in some patients who did not respond. Which antigens the clonally expanded peripheral T cells were specific for was not determined.

Genomic DNA was isolated from the sorted cells so that the TCRbeta CDR3 region could be sequenced. TCRbeta CDR3 regions were sequenced using the immunoSEQ Assay. The immuneACCESS repertoire file appears here via TCRdb, limited to in-frame rearrangements. These files lack a portion of the clones; in checked studies, under half of the deficit traces to unresolved V genes, and the cause of the others is not known. A total of 70,000 or so clones appear in this sample, almost 90% of them only once. 0.7% to 1% of the sample is in the top ten clones. The trial excluded patients who had a history of autoimmune disease or who were on systemic immunosuppression. In every dose cohort, peripheral blood was drawn for TCR sequencing at baseline, cycle 4 day 1, and cycle 7 day 1. Samples were obtained from an open-label, multicenter, first-in-human phase I dose-escalation trial of ivuxolimab. Adults with locally advanced or metastatic melanoma, renal cell, hepatocellular, or head and neck squamous cell carcinoma were enrolled in the trial. Before TCR sequencing, CD4+ and CD8+ T cells were separately sorted from peripheral blood.

In the case of this clone: Its binding antigen is unknown. No much larger clone exists at a distance of one base, and base qualities are not known.

The CDR3 runs 15 residues from the cysteine to the phenylalanine. Just CDR3 DNA is preserved here, 45 bases in frame from base 1. V is cut by 5 bases and J by 0 bases, and the space between the germline ends is 13 bases. Taken from the germline V gene, the CDR1 and CDR2 loops are SGHAT and FQNNGV. Sequences were derived from CD4+ or CD8+ T cells sorted from blood, sampled in a trial of the OX40 agonist ivuxolimab. This sequence uses TRBV11-2 and TRBJ1-1, with TRBD1 perhaps the D gene, on 6 matching bases. The source of this sequence is an adult with an advanced solid tumor such as melanoma, head and neck, liver or kidney cancer. The nucleotide sequence is TGTGCCAGCAGCGAGGGGGGGGTGGTGAACACTGAAGCTTTCTTT. This yields the protein CASSEGGVVNTEAFF.